A selection of T cell receptor beta chains follows, all from one sample in a study of shared clonotypes between healthy human individuals. Sequencing used immunoSEQ multiplex PCR; TCRdb keeps in-frame clones, though not all of them. The profile covers around 1.9 million clones, with 93% appearing a single time and 1.5% to 2% taken by the ten largest. The sample comprised naive CD8+ T cells from PBMCs. Receptors originate from a man between 18 and 29 years old in good health. Some clones in this sample may be carry-over from other donors' samples. Both conserved end residues are part of each CDR3. The D gene is left open where the match is weak. A clone size is listed for some rows: how often the clone was seen (once, few, many), or a class if it is expanded.

clone size: .; D gene: TRBD2; J gene: TRBJ2-7; V gene: TRBV5-4; CDR3 DNA: TGTGCCAGCAGCACCCTAGCGGTTGGGGAGCAGTACTTC; CDR3 protein: CASSTLAVGEQYF
clone size: .; D gene: .; J gene: TRBJ1-3; V gene: TRBV28; CDR3 DNA: TGTGCCAGCAGCCTGGGGGCGCCTGGAAACACCATATATTTT; CDR3 protein: CASSLGAPGNTIYF
clone size: .; D gene: .; J gene: TRBJ2-7; V gene: TRBV11-2; CDR3 DNA: TGTGCCAGCAGCCCGGACTTGTTATACGAGCAGTACTTC; CDR3 protein: CASSPDLLYEQYF
clone size: .; D gene: .; J gene: TRBJ1-2; V gene: TRBV10-3; CDR3 DNA: TGTGCCATCAGTGAGTCTAGGGGGGGGGCTGATGGCTACACCTTC; CDR3 protein: CAISESRGGADGYTF
clone size: .; D gene: .; J gene: TRBJ2-3; V gene: TRBV14; CDR3 DNA: TGTGCCAGCAGCCAGGGGCTAACGGTCCGGGCAGATACGCAGTATTTT; CDR3 protein: CASSQGLTVRADTQYF
clone size: .; D gene: .; J gene: TRBJ1-3; V gene: TRBV28; CDR3 DNA: TGTGCCAGCAGTATCACAGGGCATATCTCTGGAAACACCATATATTTT; CDR3 protein: CASSITGHISGNTIYF
clone size: .; D gene: .; J gene: TRBJ1-1; V gene: TRBV19; CDR3 DNA: TGTGCCAGTAGCACCACACAGGGGAACACTGAAGCTTTCTTT; CDR3 protein: CASSTTQGNTEAFF
clone size: once; D gene: .; J gene: TRBJ1-5; V gene: TRBV19; CDR3 DNA: TGTGCCAGTAGTATTCTGGCAGGGACTAGCAATCAGCCCCAGCATTTT; CDR3 protein: CASSILAGTSNQPQHF
clone size: once; D gene: .; J gene: TRBJ2-1; V gene: TRBV28; CDR3 DNA: TGTGCCAGCAGTCCCCTAGCGCGGAGCTCCTACAATGAGCAGTTCTTC; CDR3 protein: CASSPLARSSYNEQFF
clone size: .; D gene: .; J gene: TRBJ2-7; V gene: TRBV7-2; CDR3 DNA: TGTGCCAGCAGCTTAGCGCTAGGGGTTTACGAGCAGTACTTC; CDR3 protein: CASSLALGVYEQYF
clone size: .; D gene: .; J gene: TRBJ2-2; V gene: TRBV11-3; CDR3 DNA: TGTGCCAGCAGCTTAATGCGGGGCGGGGAGCTGTTTTTT; CDR3 protein: CASSLMRGGELFF
clone size: once; D gene: TRBD1; J gene: TRBJ2-1; V gene: TRBV9; CDR3 DNA: TGTGCCAGCCGCCCGACAGGGGTCGATGAGCAGTTCTTC; CDR3 protein: CASRPTGVDEQFF
clone size: .; D gene: .; J gene: TRBJ2-7; V gene: TRBV7-2; CDR3 DNA: TGTGCCAGCAGCTTAAAAAACAGTCTTTTATCCTACGAGCAGTACTTC; CDR3 protein: CASSLKNSLLSYEQYF
clone size: .; D gene: .; J gene: TRBJ2-1; V gene: TRBV4-3; CDR3 DNA: TGCGCCAGCAGCCTAAACAGCGGAACAGCATTCTACAATGAGCAGTTCTTC; CDR3 protein: CASSLNSGTAFYNEQFF
clone size: once; D gene: TRBD1; J gene: TRBJ2-2; V gene: TRBV6-4; CDR3 DNA: TGTGCCAGCAGTGATGAGCAGGGGGCGCGGGTCGGGGAGCTGTTTTTT; CDR3 protein: CASSDEQGARVGELFF
clone size: .; D gene: TRBD2; J gene: TRBJ2-7; V gene: TRBV4-2; CDR3 DNA: TGTGCCAGCAGTTGGGGGGGCGAGCAGTACTTC; CDR3 protein: CASSWGGEQYF
clone size: .; D gene: .; J gene: TRBJ2-3; V gene: TRBV6-1; CDR3 DNA: TGTGCCAGCAGTGAAGCTCCGGTCGGGAGCACAGATACGCAGTATTTT; CDR3 protein: CASSEAPVGSTDTQYF
clone size: .; D gene: .; J gene: TRBJ2-1; V gene: TRBV9; CDR3 DNA: TGTGCCAGCAGCGGCGGGCGCGGACTGAGTGGTTACAATGAGCAGTTCTTC; CDR3 protein: CASSGGRGLSGYNEQFF
clone size: .; D gene: .; J gene: TRBJ2-7; V gene: TRBV10-3; CDR3 DNA: TGTGCCATCAGTGAGGGACAAATCTACGAGCAGTACTTC; CDR3 protein: CAISEGQIYEQYF
clone size: .; D gene: .; J gene: TRBJ1-2; V gene: TRBV6-6; CDR3 DNA: TGTGCCAGCAGCCCATTAATTTGGCAGGATCATGGCTACACCTTC; CDR3 protein: CASSPLIWQDHGYTF
clone size: .; D gene: .; J gene: TRBJ1-2; V gene: TRBV7-9; CDR3 DNA: TGTGCCAGCAGCTCTGTGCAGGACCCAAAGACCGTCGGCTACACCTTC; CDR3 protein: CASSSVQDPKTVGYTF
clone size: once; D gene: TRBD1; J gene: TRBJ1-2; V gene: TRBV4-3; CDR3 DNA: TGCGCCAGCAGCCAAGACGGACAGGGGCCGACCTTAAACTATGGCTACACCTTC; CDR3 protein: CASSQDGQGPTLNYGYTF
clone size: .; D gene: TRBD1; J gene: TRBJ2-5; V gene: TRBV29-1; CDR3 DNA: TGCAGCGTCGCCGGGACAGGGTACCAAGAGACCCAGTACTTC; CDR3 protein: CSVAGTGYQETQYF
clone size: .; D gene: .; J gene: TRBJ2-7; V gene: TRBV30; CDR3 DNA: TGTGCCTGGAGTGGGGTAACAGGGTTGCACGAGCAGTACTTC; CDR3 protein: CAWSGVTGLHEQYF
clone size: .; D gene: TRBD2; J gene: TRBJ2-1; V gene: TRBV7-9; CDR3 DNA: TGTGCCAGCAGCCCAGGGGCGGGAGGGCCTTATGAGCAGTTCTTC; CDR3 protein: CASSPGAGGPYEQFF
clone size: .; D gene: .; J gene: TRBJ2-7; V gene: TRBV19; CDR3 DNA: TGTGCCAGTAGTATACATCTGGGCTACGAGCAGTACTTC; CDR3 protein: CASSIHLGYEQYF
clone size: once; D gene: TRBD1; J gene: TRBJ2-1; V gene: TRBV19; CDR3 DNA: TGTGCCAGTCACCCGTACAGGGGGTCCTACAATGAGCAGTTCTTC; CDR3 protein: CASHPYRGSYNEQFF
clone size: once; D gene: .; J gene: TRBJ2-1; V gene: TRBV7-3; CDR3 DNA: TGTGCCAGCAGCTTAAGCCCCCAGGGATCCTACAATGAGCAGTTCTTC; CDR3 protein: CASSLSPQGSYNEQFF
clone size: once; D gene: .; J gene: TRBJ1-2; V gene: TRBV6-5; CDR3 DNA: TGTGCCAGCAGTTCACCTAGGACAGACCTCAACTATGGCTACACCTTC; CDR3 protein: CASSSPRTDLNYGYTF
clone size: .; D gene: .; J gene: TRBJ2-7; V gene: TRBV19; CDR3 DNA: TGTGCCAGTAGTATAGTTCACCTTGGCTACGAGCAGTACTTC; CDR3 protein: CASSIVHLGYEQYF
clone size: .; D gene: TRBD1; J gene: TRBJ1-5; V gene: TRBV2; CDR3 DNA: TGTGCCAGCAGCGGGGACAGGGAAGGGGATCAGCCCCAGCATTTT; CDR3 protein: CASSGDREGDQPQHF
clone size: .; D gene: .; J gene: TRBJ2-5; V gene: TRBV7-9; CDR3 DNA: TGTGCCAGCAGCTTAGGAGGGCTCCAAGAGACCCAGTACTTC; CDR3 protein: CASSLGGLQETQYF
clone size: .; D gene: TRBD2; J gene: TRBJ2-7; V gene: TRBV9; CDR3 DNA: TGTGCCAGCAGCGTATTCGGACTAGCGGGACCCTACGAGCAGTACTTC; CDR3 protein: CASSVFGLAGPYEQYF
clone size: once; D gene: TRBD2; J gene: TRBJ2-7; V gene: TRBV6-6; CDR3 DNA: TGTGCCAGCTGGACGCAGACTAGCGGGAGGGACGAGCAGTACTTC; CDR3 protein: CASWTQTSGRDEQYF
clone size: once; D gene: TRBD2; J gene: TRBJ2-1; V gene: TRBV28; CDR3 DNA: TGTGCCAGCAGTTTTTCTAGCGGGTACAATGAGCAGTTCTTC; CDR3 protein: CASSFSSGYNEQFF
clone size: once; D gene: TRBD1; J gene: TRBJ1-2; V gene: TRBV28; CDR3 DNA: TGTGCCAGCAGGAAGGGACAGGGGGCTTTTCTCGGGCAATTC; CDR3 protein: CASRKGQGAFLGQF
clone size: .; D gene: TRBD2; J gene: TRBJ2-2; V gene: TRBV28; CDR3 DNA: TGTGCCAGCAGCAGACTAGCGGAGTTCACCGGGGAGCTGTTTTTT; CDR3 protein: CASSRLAEFTGELFF
clone size: once; D gene: .; J gene: TRBJ2-1; V gene: TRBV29-1; CDR3 DNA: TGCAGCGTTCTACAGAATGAGCAGTTCTTC; CDR3 protein: CSVLQNEQFF
clone size: .; D gene: .; J gene: TRBJ2-7; V gene: TRBV7-9; CDR3 DNA: TGTGCCAGCCAGGAGGGGGGAGGCGAGCAGTACTTC; CDR3 protein: CASQEGGGEQYF
clone size: .; D gene: .; J gene: TRBJ2-1; V gene: TRBV9; CDR3 DNA: TGTGCCAGCAGCGTAGGGCTGAACAGGGCTTACAATGAGCAGTTCTTC; CDR3 protein: CASSVGLNRAYNEQFF
clone size: .; D gene: TRBD2; J gene: TRBJ2-1; V gene: TRBV7-8; CDR3 DNA: TGTGCCAGCAGCCCCCTAGCGGGATTAAACCATGAGCAGTTCTTC; CDR3 protein: CASSPLAGLNHEQFF
clone size: .; D gene: TRBD2; J gene: TRBJ2-7; V gene: TRBV6-5; CDR3 DNA: TGTGCCAGCAGTTACTCTGCAGGACTAGCGGCCTACGAGCAGTACTTC; CDR3 protein: CASSYSAGLAAYEQYF
clone size: .; D gene: TRBD2; J gene: TRBJ2-1; V gene: TRBV7-3; CDR3 DNA: TGTGCCAGCAGACCTAGCGGAACCTCCTACAATGAGCAGTTCTTC; CDR3 protein: CASRPSGTSYNEQFF
clone size: .; D gene: .; J gene: TRBJ2-1; V gene: TRBV4-1; CDR3 DNA: TGCGCCAGCAGCCAAGTGACGAGTTACAATGAGCAGTTCTTC; CDR3 protein: CASSQVTSYNEQFF